The rows below give T cell receptor beta chains drawn from one sample of a study of graft-versus-host responses after intestinal transplantation. Here immunoSEQ multiplex PCR was the method, and the copy in TCRdb shows in-frame clones only, minus some. The profile shows tens of thousands of clones, less than 95% of them singletons. These receptors' antigens are unknown. The starting material was unstimulated CD4+ T cells sorted from spleen or lymph node cells, obtained before transplant. The receptors derive from a human donor who was the organ donor for an intestinal transplant. CDR3s include the opening cysteine and the closing phenylalanine or tryptophan. The D gene is left open where the match is weak. A clone size is listed for some rows: how often the clone was seen (once, few, many), or a class if it is expanded.

j_call d_call v_call clone_size cdr3_nt cdr3_aa
TRBJ2-7 . TRBV7-2 . TGTGCCAGCAGCTTAGTCCCAGGGACGGGTTTCGAGCAGTACTTC CASSLVPGTGFEQYF
TRBJ1-5 . TRBV28 once TGTGCCAGCAGTCGACCTCAGGGGTTGGGTCTTGGGAATCAGCCCCAGCATTTT CASSRPQGLGLGNQPQHF
TRBJ1-1 . TRBV2 . TGTGCCAGCAGTGAAACCGGGGGTAACACTGAAGCTTTCTTT CASSETGGNTEAFF
TRBJ2-7 TRBD1 TRBV6-1 . TGTGCCAGCAGGGGGACAGGATCCTACGAGCAGTACTTC CASRGTGSYEQYF
TRBJ2-4 TRBD2 TRBV6-5 . TGTGCCAGCAGTTACCCGGGGGGGTACTTC CASSYPGGYF
TRBJ2-2 . TRBV7-9 . TGTGCCAGCAGCGAACATCGTGGCACCGGGGAGCTGTTTTTT CASSEHRGTGELFF
TRBJ1-5 TRBD1 TRBV4-1 . TGTGCCAGCAGCCAAGCGGACAGGGGAAGTCAGCCCCAGCATTTT CASSQADRGSQPQHF
TRBJ1-3 . TRBV7-9 . TGTGCCAGCAGCTCCCAGGTGACCTCTGGAAACACCATATATTTT CASSSQVTSGNTIYF
TRBJ1-2 TRBD1 TRBV6-5 . TGTGCCAGCACCGGACAGGGAAACTTTTATGGCTACACCTTC CASTGQGNFYGYTF
TRBJ1-4 . TRBV5-1 . TGCGCCAGCAGCTTGAAGGCGGGGGGCGAAAAACTGTTTTTT CASSLKAGGEKLFF
TRBJ1-5 TRBD1 TRBV28 . TGTGCCAGCTGTATCCCGGGACAGGGAGGTCAGCCCCAGCATTTT CASCIPGQGGQPQHF
TRBJ2-7 . TRBV4-2 . TGTGCCAGCAGCCAAGAGGTCAGGGGGGTCGAGCAGTACTTC CASSQEVRGVEQYF
TRBJ1-2 . TRBV10-3 . TGTGCCATCAGTGAGTCAGCTGTGGGCCTGGGCTACACCTTC CAISESAVGLGYTF
TRBJ1-2 TRBD1 TRBV28 . TGTGCCAGCAGTTTGGGACAGGGGCATGGCTACACCTTC CASSLGQGHGYTF
TRBJ1-2 . TRBV28 . TGTGCCAGCAGTTTGAGGGGGGCGGTGGGCTATGGCTACACCTTC CASSLRGAVGYGYTF
TRBJ2-7 . TRBV6-6 . TGTGCCAGCAGTTACATTGCAGGGGCAGGCTACGAGCAGTACTTC CASSYIAGAGYEQYF
TRBJ1-2 . TRBV18 . TGTGCCAGCTCACCACCGTCGGGGGACTATGGCTACACCTTC CASSPPSGDYGYTF
TRBJ2-5 . TRBV29-1 . TGCAGCGTGTACCGGGACACAAAAGAGACCCAGTACTTC CSVYRDTKETQYF
TRBJ1-4 . TRBV6-5 . TGTGCCAGCAGTGAAGGGGCAACTAATGAAAAACTGTTTTTT CASSEGATNEKLFF